The 27 T cell receptor beta chains below all came from one sample that was sequenced in a study of blood T cells in healthy people across ages. A second PCR, run for roughly 7 to 11 cycles, used a sample-barcoded 5' primer plus a J-beta primer mix. TCRdb ran MiXCR on the 5' RACE reads and lists one entry per CDR3 protein. The sample shows about 680,000 distinct CDR3 sequences, about 52% of them seen only once. The sequenced material came from blood. These receptors were collected from a woman between 55 and 75 years old in good health.

This clonotype appeared a few times. V and J are TRBV20-1 and TRBJ1-2; D is perhaps TRBD1 (6 bases). CDR1 and CDR2 from the germline V gene are DFQATT and SNEGSKA (reference sequence). There are 18 residues in the CDR3. V lost 6 bases, J lost 0 bases, and 26 bases lay in between. In DNA form, the CDR3 reads TGCAGTGCCCTCCGCCGGGGGGCGCGCGGATCAGCTAACTATGGCTACACCTTC. Translated: CSALRRGARGSANYGYTF.

V is TRBV6-1 and J is TRBJ1-2, with a tentative D call TRBD1 (6 bases). Per the germline V gene, CDR1 is MNHNS and CDR2 is SASEGT. Trimming cost V 6 bases and J 2 bases, with 16 bases left between them. CDR3 length equals 15 residues. The CDR3 loop reads CASREQGTGNYGYTF. CDR3 DNA: TGTGCCAGCAGAGAACAGGGTACGGGGAACTATGGCTACACCTTC.

The chain couples TRBV7-2 to TRBJ1-2, with D possibly TRBD1 on 6 matching bases. CDR1 and CDR2 (germline): SGHTA, FQGNSA. The CDR3 contains 14 residues. With 0 bases removed from V and 7 bases from J, the gap between germline ends came to 12 bases. The CDR3 is CASSLARTDCGYTF. As DNA, the CDR3 is TGTGCCAGCAGCTTAGCTCGGACAGACTGTGGCTACACCTTC. Full variable domain (rest looked up from reference TRBV7-2 and TRBJ1-2): GAGVSQSPSNKVTEKGKDVELRCDPISGHTALYWYRQSLGQGLEFLIYFQGNSAPDKSGLPSDRFSAERTGGSVSTLTIQRTQQEDSAVYLCASSLARTDCGYTFGSGTRLTVV.

The CDR3 bases are TGTGCCAGCAGTTTTCCCGGGACAGGGACCTATGGCTACACCTTC. This codes for CASSFPGTGTYGYTF. The rearrangement links TRBV6-5 to TRBJ1-2; 9 nucleotides align to TRBD1. The V segment lost 4 bases and the J segment 4 bases; nucleotides outside the gene matches: 7. Germline V CDR1 and CDR2: MNHEY, SVGAGI. This CDR3 region has 15 residues.

This clonotype was counted ten times or more. The rearrangement uses TRBV28 and TRBJ2-7; TRBD1 matches 8 bases. V trimming: 3 bases; J trimming: 1 base; junction bases outside the gene matches: 5. Looked up from germline, CDR1 is MDHEN and CDR2 is SYDVKM. The CDR3 runs to 15 residues. CDR3 sequence: CASSLTGAHSYEQYF. CDR3 in DNA: TGTGCCAGCAGTTTGACAGGGGCCCATTCCTACGAGCAGTACTTC.

This rearrangement joins TRBV6-5 to TRBJ2-5, with D perhaps matching TRBD1 (5 bases). The DNA matches TRBJ2-7 better at its end, which makes the J call doubtful. CDR1 and CDR2 (germline): MNHEY, SVGAGI. The CDR3 runs to 19 residues. In DNA, the CDR3 is TGTGCCAGCAGTTATAAGAAGGGGCGGATGGAGATTATCGGCTACGAGCAGTACTTC. Protein sequence: CASSYKKGRMEIIGYEQYF.

The V call is TRBV29-1, the J call TRBJ1-5; D gene ambiguous. CDR3 length equals 14 residues. Germline assignment: CDR1 SQVTM and CDR2 ANQGSEA. V lost 4 bases and J lost 4, with 14 bases in between. This CDR3 is CSVAESFGNQPQHF. The CDR3 coding sequence is TGCAGCGTTGCTGAGAGTTTCGGTAATCAGCCCCAGCATTTT.

This clonotype showed up many times. The chain links TRBV12-3 or TRBV12-4 to TRBJ1-2, with D possibly matching TRBD1 (6 bases). Trimming stripped 5 bases from V and 7 bases from J, with 14 bases between. This CDR3 contains 13 residues. CDR3 bases: TGTGCCAGCAGTGTAGGCGGGGGCAGTGGCTACACCTTC. This gives the protein CASSVGGGSGYTF.

This clonotype has a handful of counts. The rearrangement links TRBV2 to TRBJ1-2, with 9 positions matching TRBD1. V lost 4 bases to trimming and J lost 5 bases; unmatched junction nucleotides: 5. The CDR3 is 14 amino acids. Germline-derived CDR1 and CDR2 are SNHLY and FYNNEI. CDR3 in amino acids: CASSAGQGYYGYTF. The CDR3 coding sequence is TGTGCCAGCAGTGCGGGACAGGGCTATTATGGCTACACCTTC.

The V call is TRBV11-2, the J call TRBJ2-5; no reliable D call. Germline CDR1 and CDR2: SGHAT and FQNNGV. The CDR3 has 13 residues. Trimming took off 1 base at V and 5 bases at J, with 8 bases between the two ends. CDR3 DNA: TGTGCCAGCAGCTTAGGGAATGTTGAGACCCAGTACTTC. It codes for CASSLGNVETQYF.

The J gene is TRBJ1-2, the V gene TRBV6-2 or TRBV6-3, with TRBD1 identical over 8 bases. V lost 4 bases, J lost 6 bases, and 7 bases stayed unmatched. Germline V CDR1 and CDR2: MNHEY, SVGEGT. This CDR3 is built from 14 residues. The CDR3 nucleotides read TGTGCCAGCAGTTCTCGATCAGGGGGCAATGGCTACACCTTC. This translates into CASSSRSGGNGYTF.

The CDR3 here is CASSHGANTDTQYF. The CDR3 DNA follows: TGCGCCAGCAGCCACGGAGCGAACACAGATACGCAGTATTTT. The chain has TRBV4-1 and TRBJ2-3; D ambiguous. V shed 3 bases and J shed 2 bases, with 9 bases lying between them. CDR3 length: 14 amino acids. Germline V gene lookup returns CDR1 MGHRA and CDR2 YSYEKL.

The chain employs TRBV28 and TRBJ1-2; 11 nucleotides agree with TRBD1. CDR1 and CDR2 from the germline V gene are MDHEN and SYDVKM. V gave up 6 bases and J gave up 4 bases; unmatched junction bases: 7. The CDR3 is 15 amino acids. The CDR3 DNA reads as TGTGCCAGCAGGAGGACAGGGGGCGTTATCTATGGCTACACCTTC. It yields the protein CASRRTGGVIYGYTF.

The chain employs TRBV5-1 and TRBJ1-5; the D gene is possibly TRBD1 (5 bases). Germline V gene lookup returns CDR1 SGHRS and CDR2 YFSETQ. Trimming removed 0 bases from V and 8 bases from J, with 15 bases in between. CDR3 length: 15 residues. As DNA, the CDR3 is TGCGCCAGCAGCTTGGGGAACTCCCTGGGGGAGCCCCAGCATTTT. Translating it yields CASSLGNSLGEPQHF.

This clonotype was found a few times. The gene calls are TRBV20-1 and TRBJ2-5; 10 bases are shared with TRBD1. V was clipped by 4 bases and J by 2 bases; unmatched bases: 10. The germline gives CDR1 DFQATT, CDR2 SNEGSKA (reference sequence). This CDR3 has 16 residues. Here the CDR3 reads CSAKRGTGDLQETQYF. In DNA, the CDR3 is TGCAGTGCTAAGAGGGGGACAGGGGACCTGCAAGAGACCCAGTACTTC.

The rearrangement links TRBV6-2 or TRBV6-3 to TRBJ2-6; the D gene could be TRBD1 or TRBD2 (6 bases each). The CDR3 sequence is 15 residues long. V lost 1 base, J lost 4 bases, and 8 bases lay in between. Germline CDR1 reads MNHEY; CDR2 reads SVGEGT. CDR3 protein: CASSYWGAGANVLTF. Here the CDR3 DNA reads TGTGCCAGCAGTTACTGGGGGGCCGGGGCCAACGTCCTGACTTTC.

This clonotype was detected only a few times. The V gene is TRBV6-2 or TRBV6-3, the J gene TRBJ2-7; tentative D call: TRBD1 (7 bases). The CDR3 has 15 residues. Trimming took off 5 bases at V and 5 bases at J, with 19 bases between the two ends. Germline V gene lookup returns CDR1 MNHEY and CDR2 SVGEGT. CDR3 coding DNA: TGTGCCAGCAGTCCCACTGGTGGCAGGGGGGACGAGCAGTACTTC. Translating gives CASSPTGGRGDEQYF.

V is TRBV15 and J is TRBJ2-7; D is undetermined. Per the germline V gene, CDR1 is LNHNV and CDR2 is YYDKDF (reference sequence). V lost 1 base to trimming and J lost 6 bases, with 19 bases between them. The CDR3 covers 16 residues. The CDR3 protein is CATSRGGGTWSGEQYF. CDR3 nucleotide sequence: TGTGCCACCAGCAGAGGTGGCGGAACCTGGTCAGGCGAGCAGTACTTC. The full variable domain, rest sourced from reference TRBV15 and TRBJ2-7, is DAMVIQNPRYQVTQFGKPVTLSCSQTLNHNVMYWYQQKSSQAPKLLFHYYDKDFNNEADTPDNFQSRRPNTSFCFLDIRSPGLGDTAMYLCATSRGGGTWSGEQYFGPGTRLTVT.

CDR3 protein: CASSEWLAGGGDTQYF. The DNA for the CDR3 is TGTGCCAGCAGTGAATGGCTAGCGGGAGGAGGAGATACGCAGTATTTT. The chain joins TRBV2 to TRBJ2-3; TRBD2 aligns across 11 bases. This CDR3 has 16 amino acids. Per the germline V gene, CDR1 is SNHLY and CDR2 is FYNNEI. The V and J ends lost 2 bases and 5 bases, in that order; junction bases with no gene match: 6.

J is TRBJ1-2 and V is TRBV7-2, with D possibly TRBD1 on 5 matching bases. This CDR3 contains 15 residues. V was shortened by 5 bases and J by 0 bases, with 13 bases between the two germline ends. Germline CDR1 and CDR2: SGHTA and FQGNSA. The CDR3 nucleotides are TGTGCCAGCAGCCTCCGGGACGTCACTAACTATGGCTACACCTTC. Its translation is CASSLRDVTNYGYTF.

With respect to this clonotype: A read error may produce the germline difference seen at one junction end. The rearrangement joins TRBV29-1 to TRBJ2-3, with D perhaps matching TRBD1 or TRBD2 (5 bases each). The CDR3 totals 14 residues. Germline assignment: CDR1 SQVTM and CDR2 ANQGSEA. CDR3 sequence (DNA): TGCAGCCCTCGAGAGTGGGGGAGCACAAATACGCAGTATTTT. It specifies CSPREWGSTNTQYF.

The chain couples TRBV9 to TRBJ2-1; 10 bases match TRBD2. The germline gives CDR1 SGDLS, CDR2 YYNGEE. The CDR3 loop spans 15 amino acids. After removal of 2 bases from V and 4 bases from J, the junction contained 3 bases not matched to a gene. CDR3 sequence: CASSVSSGRYNEQFF. The CDR3 nucleotides are TGTGCCAGCAGCGTGAGTAGCGGGAGGTACAATGAGCAGTTCTTC. Using reference TRBV9 and TRBJ2-1 for the parts outside the CDR3, the full variable domain is DSGVTQTPKHLITATGQRVTLRCSPRSGDLSVYWYQQSLDQGLQFLIQYYNGEERAKGNILERFSAQQFPDLHSELNLSSLELGDSALYFCASSVSSGRYNEQFFGPGTRLTVL.

The rearrangement uses TRBV7-2 and TRBJ2-1; D gene unclear. The end of the DNA fits TRBJ2-7 better, so the J call may be wrong. CDR1 is SGHTA and CDR2 is FQGNSA in the germline V gene. This CDR3 is 16 amino acids long. The CDR3 is CASSRLGRSSYNEQYF. The CDR3 DNA reads as TGTGCCAGCAGCCGCCTAGGACGAAGCTCCTACAATGAGCAGTACTTC.

This clonotype was detected only a few times. CDR3 loop: CASSLRGGGYNEQFF. In DNA form, the CDR3 reads TGTGCCAGCAGCTTACGAGGCGGGGGGTACAATGAGCAGTTCTTC. The chain links TRBV7-3 to TRBJ2-1; TRBD2 matches 8 bases. J was trimmed by 4 bases and V by 2 bases; bases with no gene match: 4. This CDR3 contains 15 residues. The germline CDR1 and CDR2 sequences are SGHTA and FQGTGA.

The chain recombines TRBV6-2 or TRBV6-3 with TRBJ2-6; D call uncertain. Looked up from germline, CDR1 is MNHEY and CDR2 is SVGEGT. The length of the CDR3 is 14 residues. V lost 7 bases and J lost 1, with 8 bases in between. CDR3 sequence (DNA): TGTGCCAGCAAAAGGGATTCTGGGGCCAACGTCCTGACTTTC. Translating gives CASKRDSGANVLTF.

The CDR3 sequence: CASTAGQGLSRSPETQYF. The CDR3 bases are TGTGCCAGCACCGCGGGGCAGGGACTATCGCGGTCTCCAGAGACCCAGTACTTC. This rearrangement joins TRBV7-9 to TRBJ2-5; TRBD2 matches 7 bases. Germline values: CDR1 SEHNR, CDR2 FQNEAQ (reference sequence). Trimming at V came to 7 bases and at J to 4 bases, leaving 21 bases not matched to a gene. CDR3 length: 18 residues.

The rearrangement links TRBV18 to TRBJ2-1; D call uncertain. The germline V and J ends were trimmed by 0 bases and 4 bases, with 10 bases remaining between them. CDR3 length: 15 amino acids. Germline assignment: CDR1 KGHSH and CDR2 LQKENI. In DNA form, the CDR3 reads TGTGCCAGCTCACCACCAAGGCTCGTGTACAATGAGCAGTTCTTC. This translates into CASSPPRLVYNEQFF.